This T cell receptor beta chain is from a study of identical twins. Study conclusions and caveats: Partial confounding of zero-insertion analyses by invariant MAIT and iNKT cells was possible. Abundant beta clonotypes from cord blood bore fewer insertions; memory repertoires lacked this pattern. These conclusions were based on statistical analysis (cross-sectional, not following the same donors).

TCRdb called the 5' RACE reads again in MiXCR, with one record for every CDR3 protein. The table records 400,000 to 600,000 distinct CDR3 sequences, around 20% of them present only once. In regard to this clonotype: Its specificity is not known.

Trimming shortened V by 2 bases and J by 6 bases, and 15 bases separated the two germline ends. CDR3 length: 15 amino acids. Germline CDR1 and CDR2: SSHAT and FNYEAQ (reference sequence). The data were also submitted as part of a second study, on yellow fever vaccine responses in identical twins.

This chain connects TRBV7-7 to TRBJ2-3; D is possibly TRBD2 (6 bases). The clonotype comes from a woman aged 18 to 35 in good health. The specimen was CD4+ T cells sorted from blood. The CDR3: CASSLRDSPGDTQYF. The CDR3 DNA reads TGTGCCAGCAGCTTAAGGGACTCCCCCGGGGATACGCAGTATTTT.